This record covers a single T cell receptor (beta chain). Antigen unknown. Blood CD8+ and CD4+ T cells underwent high-throughput TCR beta sequencing. Purification of the CD8+ and CD4+ T cells relied on negative isolation, and TEMRA cells underwent FACS enrichment. The data were obtained in a study of CD8 T cells in Susac syndrome. Study observations and caveats: The study admitted that it had a relatively small number of individuals in its TCR sequencing and HLA analysis.

V lost 2 bases and J lost 2, with 12 bases in between. Looked up from germline, CDR1 is SQVTM and CDR2 is ANQGSEA. This CDR3 spans 15 amino acids. Reverse transcription used roughly 0.5 to 1 ug RNA and random hexamers. TCR beta CDR3 was amplified by immunoSEQ multiplex PCR. This amplification extended across 54 Vbeta and 13 Jbeta segments. One entry per CDR3 protein results from TCRdb running MiXCR on the immunoSEQ multiplex PCR reads. This table holds about 150,000 distinct CDR3 sequences, around 95% found once. The TCR was taken from a human donor with multiple sclerosis. Sequencing was performed on CD8+ T cells from PBMCs. The chain is built from TRBV29-1 and TRBJ2-2; D possibly corresponds to TRBD2 (7 bases). CDR3 sequence reads: CSVESGGLNTGELFF. CDR3 nucleotide sequence: TGCAGCGTTGAATCGGGGGGCCTAAACACCGGGGAGCTGTTTTTT.